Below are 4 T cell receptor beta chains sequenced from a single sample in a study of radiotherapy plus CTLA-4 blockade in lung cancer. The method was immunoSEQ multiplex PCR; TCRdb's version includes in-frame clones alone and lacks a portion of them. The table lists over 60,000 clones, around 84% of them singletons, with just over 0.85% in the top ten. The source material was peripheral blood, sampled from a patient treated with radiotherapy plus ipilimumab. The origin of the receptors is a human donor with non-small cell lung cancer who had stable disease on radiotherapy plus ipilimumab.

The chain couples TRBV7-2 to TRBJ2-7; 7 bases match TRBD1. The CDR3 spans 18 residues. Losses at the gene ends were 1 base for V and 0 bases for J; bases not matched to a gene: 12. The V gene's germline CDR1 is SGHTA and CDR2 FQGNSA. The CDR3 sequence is CASSLEASGRGNSYEQYF. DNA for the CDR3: TGTGCCAGCAGCTTAGAAGCTTCGGGCAGGGGGAACTCCTACGAGCAGTACTTC.

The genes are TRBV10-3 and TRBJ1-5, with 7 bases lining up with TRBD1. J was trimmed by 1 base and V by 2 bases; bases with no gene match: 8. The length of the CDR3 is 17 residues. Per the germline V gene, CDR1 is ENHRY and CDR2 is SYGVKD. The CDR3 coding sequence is TGTGCCATCAGTGAGACCAAACAGGGGCCCAGCAATCAGCCCCAGCATTTT. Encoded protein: CAISETKQGPSNQPQHF.

CDR3 sequence (DNA): TGTGCCAGCAGCTTAGCAGGGGGAGGCCTCGAGGGGGAGCAGTACTTC. Translated: CASSLAGGGLEGEQYF. This chain connects TRBV7-9 to TRBJ2-7; D may be TRBD1 or TRBD2 (6 bases each). CDR3 length: 16 residues. Germline V lookup: CDR1 SEHNR, CDR2 FQNEAQ (reference sequence). V lost 0 bases, J lost 7 bases, and 19 bases lay in between.

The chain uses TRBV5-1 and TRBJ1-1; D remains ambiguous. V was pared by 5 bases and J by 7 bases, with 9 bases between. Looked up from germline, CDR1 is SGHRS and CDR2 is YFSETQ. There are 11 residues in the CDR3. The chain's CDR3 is CASRSKLEAFF. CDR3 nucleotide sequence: TGCGCCAGCAGGTCAAAGCTTGAAGCTTTCTTT.